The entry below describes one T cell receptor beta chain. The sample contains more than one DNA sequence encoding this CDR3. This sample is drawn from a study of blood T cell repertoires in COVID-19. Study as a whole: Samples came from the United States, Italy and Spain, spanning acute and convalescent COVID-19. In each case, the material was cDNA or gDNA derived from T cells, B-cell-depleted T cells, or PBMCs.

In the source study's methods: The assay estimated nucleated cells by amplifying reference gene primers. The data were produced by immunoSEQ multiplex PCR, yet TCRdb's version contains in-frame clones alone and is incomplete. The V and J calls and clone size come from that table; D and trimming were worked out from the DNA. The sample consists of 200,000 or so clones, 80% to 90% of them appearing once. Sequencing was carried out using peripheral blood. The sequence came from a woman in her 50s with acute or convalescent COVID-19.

For the CDR3, the DNA is TGTGCCAGCAGCCCGGGGGGTTACGAGCAGTACTTC. It codes for CASSPGGYEQYF. The chain uses TRBV7-9 and TRBJ2-7; 7 bases are a match to TRBD2. CDR3 length equals 12 residues. V shed 5 bases, J shed 4 bases, and the junction held 2 bases outside the gene matches. In germline, CDR1 is SEHNR, CDR2 FQNEAQ (reference sequence).